This TCR beta chain originates from a study of cytomegalovirus exposure and HLA in healthy donors. General study results and limits: It was likely that a cluster of highly shared sequence variants was a sequencing artifact.

Germline CDR1 is SGHRS and CDR2 is YFSETQ. The CDR3 spans 16 residues. J gave up 5 bases and V 4 bases, and 8 bases lay outside the gene matches. A remark on this clone: Its cognate antigen is unknown.

PCR amplification relied on 60 Vbeta primers (plus 13 Jbeta primers). Assay used: immunoSEQ multiplex PCR; TCRdb lists only in-frame clones, some missing. Of about 160,000 clones listed, approximately 77% are singletons. V is TRBV5-1 and J is TRBJ2-3; TRBD2 matches at 12 bases. Sequencing was carried out using PBMCs. The clonotype comes from a young man in good health and CMV-seropositive. CDR3 nucleotide sequence: TGCGCCAGCAGCATGTGGACTAGCGGGGCTGAAGATACGCAGTATTTT. It encodes CASSMWTSGAEDTQYF.